This T cell receptor (beta chain) was identified in a study of T-cell memory formation after mild COVID-19. About the research overall: Largely donor-specific TCR clusters were found.

MiXCR was run by TCRdb on the 5' RACE reads, yielding one entry per CDR3 protein. The sample consists of hundreds of thousands of distinct CDR3 sequences, around a fifth of them appearing once. The CDR3 contains 13 residues. Germline assignment: CDR1 SGHRS and CDR2 YFSETQ. The V gene lost 5 bases and the J gene lost 4 bases, with 12 bases spanning the gap. Study-level results: Whether second-wave clones peaking at day 37 were SARS-CoV-2 specific went unconfirmed. Contracting CD4+ clones sat mainly in CM and EM; CD8+ in EMRA. Clones contracting across day 15 to 85 had a balanced CD4/CD8 profile; later expanding clones leaned CD4+.

This clonotype appeared a single time. Its cognate antigen is unknown. This TCR was sampled from a man aged 18 to 30 who had mild COVID-19 (a few samples of this study predate the infection). Cell type and time point are not known. The sample was PBMCs or a T cell subset sorted from them (not recorded which). This sequence joins TRBV5-1 and TRBJ1-1; possibly TRBD1 for D (5 bases). CDR3 residues: CASRRAGTTEAFF. For the CDR3, the DNA is TGCGCCAGCAGGAGGGCAGGGACCACTGAAGCTTTCTTT.